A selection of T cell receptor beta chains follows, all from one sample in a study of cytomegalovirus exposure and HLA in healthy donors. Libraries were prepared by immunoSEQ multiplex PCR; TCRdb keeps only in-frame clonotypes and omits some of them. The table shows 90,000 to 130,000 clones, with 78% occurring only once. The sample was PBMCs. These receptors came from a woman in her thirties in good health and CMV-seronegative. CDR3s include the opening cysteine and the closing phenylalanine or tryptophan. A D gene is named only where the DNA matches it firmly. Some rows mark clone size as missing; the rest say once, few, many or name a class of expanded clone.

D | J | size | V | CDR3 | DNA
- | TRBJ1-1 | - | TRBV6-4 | CARRKERLGGTEAFF | TGTGCCAGGAGAAAGGAGAGGTTGGGGGGCACTGAAGCTTTCTTT
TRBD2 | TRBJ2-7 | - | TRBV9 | CASSPRLAGGPGEQYF | TGTGCCAGCAGCCCCCGACTAGCGGGAGGGCCAGGCGAGCAGTACTTC
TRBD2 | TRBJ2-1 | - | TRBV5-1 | CASSLERELAGGNEQFF | TGCGCCAGCAGCTTGGAGAGGGAACTAGCGGGAGGGAATGAGCAGTTCTTC
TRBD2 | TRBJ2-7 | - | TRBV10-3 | CAISESNGGARDEQYF | TGTGCCATCAGTGAGTCAAACGGGGGGGCTAGGGACGAGCAGTACTTC
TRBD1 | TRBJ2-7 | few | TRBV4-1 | CASSHLGQGSYEQYF | TGCGCCAGCAGCCACCTGGGACAGGGGTCATACGAGCAGTACTTC
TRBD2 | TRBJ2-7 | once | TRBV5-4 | CASSLGGASGTAYEQYF | TGTGCCAGCAGCTTGGGTGGGGCTAGCGGGACAGCCTACGAGCAGTACTTC
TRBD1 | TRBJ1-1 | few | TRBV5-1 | CASSLGQGAWEGTEAFF | TGCGCCAGCAGCTTGGGACAGGGGGCATGGGAGGGCACTGAAGCTTTCTTT
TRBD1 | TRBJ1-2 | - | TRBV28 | CASISHADREGWALVGVHGYTF | TGTGCCAGCATTTCTCACGCGGACAGGGAGGGGTGGGCTTTGGTGGGCGTACATGGCTACACCTTC
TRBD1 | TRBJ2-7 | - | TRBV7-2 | CASSPWTGGGEEQYF | TGTGCCAGCAGCCCTTGGACAGGGGGCGGTGAAGAGCAGTACTTC
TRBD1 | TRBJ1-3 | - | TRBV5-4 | CASSPDRGPGNTIYF | TGTGCCAGCAGCCCGGACAGGGGGCCTGGAAACACCATATATTTT
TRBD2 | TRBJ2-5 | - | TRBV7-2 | CASSLGRLAGETQYF | TGTGCCAGCAGCTTAGGGAGACTAGCGGGAGAGACCCAGTACTTC
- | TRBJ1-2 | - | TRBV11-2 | CASSPELNSAPRGGYTF | TGTGCCAGCAGCCCTGAGCTTAACAGTGCCCCTCGGGGTGGCTACACCTTC
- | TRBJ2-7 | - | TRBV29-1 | CSVGTAYEQYF | TGCAGCGTTGGGACAGCTTACGAGCAGTACTTC
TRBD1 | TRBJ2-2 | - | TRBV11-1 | CASSSTRTGAVGELFF | TGTGCCAGCAGTTCGACCCGGACAGGGGCGGTTGGGGAGCTGTTTTTT
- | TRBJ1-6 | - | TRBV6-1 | CANGDSPLHF | TGTGCCAACGGAGATTCACCCCTCCACTTT